This TCR beta chain is drawn from a study of cytomegalovirus exposure and HLA in healthy donors (dated by TCRdb to the late 2010s). Study-wide context: A later analysis indicated that the roughly 130 validation repertoires were generated on the platform also employed for the roughly 730 repertoires of the first cohort. The aim of the study was to test whether cataloging public T cell receptors could identify signatures of past pathogen exposure. A separate validation cohort of roughly 110 different subjects was used in addition to the roughly 720-subject first cohort. To predict cytomegalovirus infection status, the study combined high-throughput TCR immunosequencing, statistical association of individual TCRs with disease status, and machine learning. Study-level results and caveats: Most TCR sequences were observed very rarely across donors, whereas some public TCRs were present in many individuals. Three of the identified cytomegalovirus-associated TCR beta chains were confirmed in vitro to be specific for cytomegalovirus antigens. A later analysis found that TCRs clustered in the first cohort also tended to co-occur in the 120 validation repertoires, with 94% of cluster scores above 0. According to the authors, the approach could potentially be generalized to other disease states and immunological phenotypes. Cytomegalovirus status was reported to be diagnosed by the classifier with high specificity and sensitivity in both the original and validation cohorts. All 120 or so repertoires were used to score co-occurrence in the validation cohort in a later analysis, because that analysis had no HLA typing for the cohort. The study listed 150 to 200 TCR beta chains as associated with cytomegalovirus.

V gives up 2 bases and J gives up 2 bases, and the segment between their germline ends measures 13 bases. Reading the germline V gene gives CDR1 SQVTM and CDR2 ANQGSEA. The CDR3 holds 15 amino acids from the cysteine to the phenylalanine. The entry retains the CDR3 DNA only, 45 bases that are in frame from base 1. Separate from the roughly 650-subject first cohort, the validation cohort of more than 90 subjects was the group to which the donors belonged. To prepare the library, the immunoSEQ multiplex PCR assay was applied. For the original study's pipeline: A statistical classification framework was developed to diagnose cytomegalovirus status using the catalog of TCR beta chain sequences. TCRdb's version of the immuneACCESS table is confined to in-frame rearrangements and falls short of the full clone set. An unresolved V gene accounts for under half of the shortfall where checked; the remainder is of unknown origin. V and J calls and clone size come straight from that table; D and trimming were deduced from the DNA. The sample has 85,000 to 130,000 clones on record, roughly nine tenths of them singletons. Together, the top ten hold 1.5% to 2% of the sample.

Worth noting for this clone: This clone's antigen is unknown. No quality values exist for individual bases; no much larger clone is one base distant.

This receptor was identified in a young woman in good health and CMV-seropositive. Sequencing input: PBMCs. The V and J genes are TRBV29-1 and TRBJ1-3; 6 matching bases give a weak D call of TRBD1. The CDR3 region has the sequence CSVESWTEAGNTIYF. At the DNA level, the sequence is TGCAGCGTTGAATCTTGGACAGAGGCTGGAAACACCATATATTTT. Joined to the reference TRBV29-1 and TRBJ1-3 proteins, this CDR3 gives the full variable domain: SAVISQKPSRDICQRGTSLTIQCQVDSQVTMMFWYRQQPGQSLTLIATANQGSEATYESGFVIDKFPISRPNLTFSTLTVSNMSPEDSSIYLCSVESWTEAGNTIYFGEGSWLTVV.